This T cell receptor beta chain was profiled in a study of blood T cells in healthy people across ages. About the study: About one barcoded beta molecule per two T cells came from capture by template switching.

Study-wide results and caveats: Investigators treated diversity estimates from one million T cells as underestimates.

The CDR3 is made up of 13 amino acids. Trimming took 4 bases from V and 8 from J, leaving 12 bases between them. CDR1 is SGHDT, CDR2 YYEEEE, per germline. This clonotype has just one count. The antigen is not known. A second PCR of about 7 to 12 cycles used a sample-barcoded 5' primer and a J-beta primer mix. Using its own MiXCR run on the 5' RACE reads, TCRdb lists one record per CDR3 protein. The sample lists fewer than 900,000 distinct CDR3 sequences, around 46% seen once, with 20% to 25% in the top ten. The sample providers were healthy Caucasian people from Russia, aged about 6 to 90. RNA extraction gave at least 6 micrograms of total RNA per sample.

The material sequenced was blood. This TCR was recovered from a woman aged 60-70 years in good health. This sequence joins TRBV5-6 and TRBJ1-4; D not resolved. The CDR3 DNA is TGTGCCAGCAGCCCACGACTGGTGGAAAAACTGTTTTTT. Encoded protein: CASSPRLVEKLFF.